Listed below are T cell receptor beta chains from one sample, sequenced in a study of cytomegalovirus exposure and HLA in healthy donors. The table came from immunoSEQ multiplex PCR; TCRdb's copy has only in-frame clones and leaves some out. The sample has approximately 300,000 clones, 70% to 90% seen once; the top ten hold about 2%. The material sequenced was PBMCs. These receptor sequences come from a middle-aged woman in good health and CMV-seropositive. The CDR3 runs from the conserved cysteine through the conserved F or W. The D gene is left open where the match is weak. The listing skips clone size in some rows; elsewhere it reads once, few, many or a size class.

>TRBJ2-2|.|few|TRBV7-9
TGTGCCAGCAGCAGACAGGAGAACACCGGGGAGCTGTTTTTT
CASSRQENTGELFF
>TRBJ2-7|.|few|TRBV18
TGTGCCAGCTCACCGGGCCATACCTACGAGCAGTACTTC
CASSPGHTYEQYF
>TRBJ1-1|.|few|TRBV7-9
TGTGCCAGCAGCTTAGATGCAGGCTTGGCTGAAGCTTTCTTT
CASSLDAGLAEAFF
>TRBJ2-5|TRBD2|once|TRBV10-3
TGTGCCATCAGTGTAGGGCTAGCGGGAGAGGACGAGACCCAGTACTTC
CAISVGLAGEDETQYF
>TRBJ2-2|TRBD1|.|TRBV9
TGTGCCAGCAGCGTAGCGACAGGGACCGGGGAGCTGTTTTTT
CASSVATGTGELFF
>TRBJ1-2|.|.|TRBV19
TGTGCCAGTAGTATGATAGTCAGTCGGGAAGCGGACTATGGCTACACCTTC
CASSMIVSREADYGYTF
>TRBJ1-5|TRBD1|once|TRBV7-2
TGTGCCAGCAGCTCATCGACAGGGCCGCAGCCCCAGCATTTT
CASSSSTGPQPQHF
>TRBJ1-5|TRBD1|once|TRBV6-5
TGTGCCAGCAGCCCGGACAGGGCGCAGCCCCAGCATTTT
CASSPDRAQPQHF
>TRBJ2-4|TRBD2|.|TRBV4-1
TGCGCCAGCAGTCTCCCTAGCGGGAGTAGTGACATTCAGTACTTC
CASSLPSGSSDIQYF
>TRBJ1-1|TRBD1|.|TRBV7-8
TGTGCCAGCAGGCAAAGAGGAGGGACAGGGGGCACTGAAGCTTTCTTT
CASRQRGGTGGTEAFF
>TRBJ1-1|.|.|TRBV18
TGTGCCAGCTCACCACTGTCGTACACTGAAGCTTTCTTT
CASSPLSYTEAFF
>TRBJ1-2|.|.|TRBV6-5
TGTGCCAGCAGTTACGGAGACGGCTACACCTTC
CASSYGDGYTF
>TRBJ2-7|TRBD1|.|TRBV27
TGTGCCAGCAGTTCCCGGGACAGGATTCCTTACGAGCAGTACTTC
CASSSRDRIPYEQYF
>TRBJ1-2|.|.|TRBV7-2
TGTGCCAGCAGCTCCCATGGAGCCAACTATGGCTACACCTTC
CASSSHGANYGYTF
>TRBJ2-3|.|.|TRBV7-2
TGTGCCAGCAGCTTAGTCGAGGGAGGCGATACGCAGTATTTT
CASSLVEGGDTQYF
>TRBJ1-2|TRBD1|.|TRBV6-1
TGTGCCAGCCGTACCGGGACAGACGGCTACACCTTC
CASRTGTDGYTF
>TRBJ1-5|TRBD1|.|TRBV19
TGTGCCAGTAGTAAAACTTCTGGACAGGCTGGCAATCAGCCCCAGCATTTT
CASSKTSGQAGNQPQHF
>TRBJ1-4|.|.|TRBV19
TGTGCCAGTAGTATTAACGGAGCAACTAATGAAAAACTGTTTTTT
CASSINGATNEKLFF